Below, 22 T cell receptor beta chains from the same sample are listed, as sequenced in a study of T cells in localized non-small cell lung cancer. Some clones are missing from TCRdb's copy, which holds only in-frame ones; the method was immunoSEQ multiplex PCR. The sample has fewer than 20,000 clones, about 90% seen once; the top ten hold under 35%. Material: peripheral blood mononuclear cells, obtained before any cancer treatment. The receptors come from a male donor older than 55 with stage II lung adenocarcinoma.

This sequence joins TRBV27 and TRBJ2-1; D gene ambiguous. CDR3 length: 15 residues. The ends were cut back, 3 bases at V and 7 bases at J, with 16 bases in the middle. Germline V gene sequence: CDR1 MNHEY, CDR2 SMNVEV (reference sequence). CDR3 region: CASSFGRGLSNEQFF. In DNA form, the CDR3 reads TGTGCCAGCAGTTTTGGGCGTGGGCTATCGAATGAGCAGTTCTTC.

The chain is built from TRBV7-7 and TRBJ1-2; 10 nucleotides align to TRBD1. With 10 bases clipped from V and 6 bases from J, the junction kept 14 bases outside the gene matches. Germline V lookup: CDR1 SSHAT, CDR2 FNYEAQ (reference sequence). CDR3 length: 15 amino acids. This chain's CDR3 is CATPRGQGIWDGYTF. The CDR3 region has the DNA TGTGCCACTCCGCGGGGACAGGGGATCTGGGATGGCTACACCTTC. The entire variable domain, with the rest obtained from reference TRBV7-7 and TRBJ1-2, is as follows: GAGVSQSPRYKVTKRGQDVTLRCDPISSHATLYWYQQALGQGPEFLTYFNYEAQPDKSGLPSDRFSAERPEGSISTLTIQRTEQRDSAMYRCATPRGQGIWDGYTFGSGTRLTVV.

The CDR3 region has the DNA TGTGCCAGCAGTGAAGCGCTTTACGGGACTAGCGGGTCCCTAAATACGCAGTATTTT. It codes for CASSEALYGTSGSLNTQYF. The chain links TRBV2 to TRBJ2-3; 12 bases are a match to TRBD2. CDR1 is SNHLY, CDR2 FYNNEI, per germline. The ends lost 0 bases at V and 7 bases at J; junction bases unmatched: 14. The CDR3 extends over 19 amino acids. The whole variable domain, filled in from reference TRBV2 and TRBJ2-3, reads EPEVTQTPSHQVTQMGQEVILRCVPISNHLYFYWYRQILGQKVEFLVSFYNNEISEKSEIFDDQFSVERPDGSNFTLKIRSTKLEDSAMYFCASSEALYGTSGSLNTQYFGPGTRLTVL.

Details on this clone: One junction end does not reproduce the germline sequence, and a read error may be involved. The chain recombines TRBV6-4 with TRBJ1-1; 10 bases match TRBD1. Germline V CDR1 and CDR2: MRHNA, SNTAGT. There are 15 residues in the CDR3. The CDR3, as DNA: TGTGCCAGCAGTGCCTCGGGACAGGGGAACTCTGAAGCTTTCTTT. Translation: CASSASGQGNSEAFF.

This clone appeared a single time. V gene TRBV28 combines with J gene TRBJ2-6, with a tentative D call TRBD2 (5 bases). This CDR3 has 16 amino acids. The germline gives CDR1 MDHEN, CDR2 SYDVKM. V dropped 6 bases and J dropped 1 base, with 13 bases sitting between them. The CDR3 spells CASRVGERSGANVLTF. DNA of the CDR3: TGTGCCAGCAGGGTTGGGGAGAGATCTGGGGCCAACGTCCTGACTTTC.

The J gene is TRBJ2-4, the V gene TRBV25-1, with TRBD2 identical over 8 bases. This CDR3 region has 15 residues. Looked up from germline, CDR1 is MGHDK and CDR2 is SYGVNS. V shed 5 bases, J shed 4 bases, and the junction held 7 bases outside the gene matches. The chain's CDR3 is CASSTNGGGKNIQYF. CDR3 sequence (DNA): TGTGCCAGCAGTACCAACGGGGGGGGAAAAAACATTCAGTACTTC.

The chain recombines TRBV29-1 with TRBJ2-3; D may be TRBD2 (5 bases). In germline, CDR1 is SQVTM, CDR2 ANQGSEA. The CDR3 extends over 12 amino acids. Trimming took off 0 bases at V and 9 bases at J, with 10 bases between the two ends. CDR3 loop: CSVEDLPGTQYF. CDR3 nucleotide sequence: TGCAGCGTTGAAGATCTCCCGGGGACGCAGTATTTT.

This clone was counted only a few times. The genes are TRBV27 and TRBJ1-1; TRBD1 matches at 7 bases. Trimming at V came to 7 bases and at J to 2 bases, leaving 10 bases not matched to a gene. Per the germline V gene, CDR1 is MNHEY and CDR2 is SMNVEV (reference sequence). The CDR3 extends over 15 amino acids. The chain's CDR3 is CASTSVGGGNTEAFF. The CDR3 DNA follows: TGTGCCAGCACCTCCGTGGGAGGGGGCAACACTGAAGCTTTCTTT.

V is TRBV10-3 and J is TRBJ2-7; 11 positions match TRBD2. V gave up 10 bases and J gave up 8 bases; unmatched junction bases: 13. The germline V gene encodes CDR1 ENHRY and CDR2 SYGVKD. The CDR3 extends over 14 amino acids. CDR3 loop: CATAIAGGTLKQYF. The CDR3 DNA is TGTGCCACCGCGATAGCGGGAGGGACGTTGAAGCAGTACTTC.

The V call is TRBV28, the J call TRBJ2-7; TRBD2 matches at 15 bases. The J segment lost 3 bases and the V segment lost 10 bases, leaving 10 bases of the junction unmatched. The CDR3 loop spans 16 amino acids. Germline values: CDR1 MDHEN, CDR2 SYDVKM. The CDR3 coding sequence is TGTGCCATTTCCGGGACTAGCGGGAGGTACGTCTACGAGCAGTACTTC. Translated: CAISGTSGRYVYEQYF.

The chain joins TRBV5-4 to TRBJ1-4; D is uncertain. Per germline, CDR1 SGHNT and CDR2 YYREEE (reference sequence). The CDR3 covers 16 residues. Trimming took off 4 bases at V and 8 bases at J, with 21 bases between the two ends. In nucleotides, the CDR3 is TGTGCCAGCAGCGCCTCTGGCAAGGCCGAGGGCGAAAAACTGTTTTTT. It codes for CASSASGKAEGEKLFF.

This chain joins TRBV2 and TRBJ2-6; 8 bases are a match to TRBD1. With 1 base clipped from V and 1 base from J, the junction kept 6 bases outside the gene matches. Germline CDR1 and CDR2: SNHLY and FYNNEI. The CDR3 runs 18 residues. CDR3 in DNA: TGTGCCAGCAGTGAAGTAGGGACAGGTCCTTCTGGGGCCAACGTCCTGACTTTC. Protein sequence: CASSEVGTGPSGANVLTF. The full variable domain, with the rest looked up from reference TRBV2 and TRBJ2-6, is EPEVTQTPSHQVTQMGQEVILRCVPISNHLYFYWYRQILGQKVEFLVSFYNNEISEKSEIFDDQFSVERPDGSNFTLKIRSTKLEDSAMYFCASSEVGTGPSGANVLTFGAGSRLTVL.

The chain recombines TRBV18 with TRBJ1-4; TRBD1 agrees at 8 bases. V was pared by 1 base and J by 3 bases, with 4 bases of the junction left unmatched. Germline assignment: CDR1 KGHSH and CDR2 LQKENI. This CDR3 has 16 amino acids. CDR3 in DNA: TGTGCCAGCTCACCACGGGGGACAGGCGCTAATGAAAAACTGTTTTTT. It yields the protein CASSPRGTGANEKLFF.

The chain has TRBV15 and TRBJ1-5, with 12 positions matching TRBD1. The germline CDR1 and CDR2 sequences are LNHNV and YYDKDF (reference sequence). The CDR3 totals 22 residues. The ends lost 0 bases at V and 2 bases at J; junction bases unmatched: 17. The CDR3 sequence: CATSRDKGTGTGGFRGNQPQHF. DNA of the CDR3: TGTGCCACCAGCAGAGATAAGGGGACCGGGACAGGGGGCTTTCGGGGCAATCAGCCCCAGCATTTT.

This chain joins TRBV9 and TRBJ2-5; 13 bases line up with TRBD2. CDR1 is SGDLS, CDR2 YYNGEE, per germline. The ends lost 7 bases at V and 5 bases at J; junction bases unmatched: 11. The CDR3 covers 16 residues. The CDR3 spells CASGRTSGSQFETQYF. CDR3 coding DNA: TGTGCCAGCGGCCGGACTAGCGGGAGCCAGTTCGAGACCCAGTACTTC.

The chain combines TRBV2 with TRBJ1-2, with D hard to call. With 4 bases removed from V and 8 bases from J, the gap between germline ends came to 11 bases. The CDR3 sequence is 12 residues long. Germline values: CDR1 SNHLY, CDR2 FYNNEI. The CDR3 region is CASSVEGGGYTF. In DNA form, the CDR3 reads TGTGCCAGCAGTGTAGAGGGAGGAGGCTACACCTTC.

This clone was detected only a few times. V usage is TRBV10-3 and J usage is TRBJ2-7, with no clear D. The CDR3 totals 13 residues. The V gene lost 8 bases and the J gene lost 2 bases, with 13 bases spanning the gap. CDR1 is ENHRY and CDR2 is SYGVKD in the germline V gene. The CDR3 bases are TGTGCCATCGGGCGGCTCGACCCCTACGAGCAGTACTTC. This gives the protein CAIGRLDPYEQYF.

The chain recombines TRBV5-6 with TRBJ2-2; D is unclear. The CDR3 totals 16 residues. Per germline, CDR1 SGHDT and CDR2 YYEEEE. Trimming shortened V by 0 bases and J by 2 bases, and 11 bases separated the two germline ends. The CDR3 reads CASSLEFRINTGELFF. CDR3 coding DNA: TGTGCCAGCAGCTTGGAGTTTCGGATCAACACCGGGGAGCTGTTTTTT.

CDR3 coding DNA: TGTGCCAGCAGCTTGTTCCAATCTGGGGCCTACAATGAGCAGTTCTTC. It encodes CASSLFQSGAYNEQFF. The chain carries TRBV5-8 and TRBJ2-1, with unresolved D. The V end lost 1 base, the J end lost 2 bases, and 13 bases lay between the germline ends. The V gene's germline CDR1 is SGHTS and CDR2 YDEGEE. CDR3 length: 16 residues.

The chain recombines TRBV27 with TRBJ1-2; 9 bases are shared with TRBD1. Germline loops: CDR1 MNHEY, CDR2 SMNVEV (reference sequence). V gave up 3 bases and J gave up 7 bases; unmatched junction bases: 3. There are 13 residues in the CDR3. The CDR3 reads CASSFGTGSGYTF. Here the CDR3 DNA reads TGTGCCAGCAGTTTCGGGACAGGGTCTGGCTACACCTTC.

The chain recombines TRBV7-3 with TRBJ2-6, with 8 bases matching TRBD1. Germline-derived CDR1 and CDR2 are SGHTA and FQGTGA. This CDR3 comprises 15 residues. J gave up 2 bases and V 4 bases, and 1 base lay outside the gene matches. The CDR3 bases are TGTGCCAGCAGCTCACAGGGGGCTGGGGCCAACGTCCTGACTTTC. It specifies CASSSQGAGANVLTF.

This clone was counted once. The chain carries TRBV5-1 and TRBJ1-1, with 7 bases lining up with TRBD1. The CDR3 totals 13 residues. Trimming cost V 3 bases and J 8 bases; bases outside gene matches: 7. Germline V lookup: CDR1 SGHRS, CDR2 YFSETQ. The CDR3: CASSWDSQGEAFF. The CDR3 nucleotides read TGCGCCAGCAGCTGGGACAGCCAGGGCGAAGCTTTCTTT.